The clone carrying this TCR beta chain was recorded a few times. The protocol was immunoSEQ multiplex PCR, while the TCRdb copy is restricted to in-frame clones and leaves out a portion. Seen here are about 140,000 clones, roughly three quarters observed once, and the top ten hold around 5.5%. This record belongs to a study of blood T cell repertoires in COVID-19. Sequenced sample: PBMCs or T cells enriched from blood (not recorded which). The receptor's source is a woman aged 50 to 65 who had recovered from COVID-19.

CDR3 nucleotides: TGTGCCAGCAGCTCTAGTCCCGGGACAGGGGATGGCTACACCTTC. Translating gives CASSSSPGTGDGYTF. The J gene is TRBJ1-2, the V gene TRBV7-2, with 10 bases aligning to TRBD1. V shed 4 bases, J shed 6 bases, and the junction held 8 bases outside the gene matches. The CDR3 is made up of 15 amino acids. Germline V gene sequence: CDR1 SGHTA, CDR2 FQGNSA.